This T cell receptor (beta chain) comes out of a study of cytomegalovirus exposure and HLA in healthy donors. Study findings and constraints: Most of the TCR beta V segments (in an earlier analysis) were productive either about 87% or about 30% of the time. Altogether, 160 or so TCR beta chains were recorded as cytomegalovirus-associated.

It was with 60 Vbeta and 13 Jbeta primers that the PCR ran. Authors' processing steps: Later, roughly 86 million unique TCR beta chains were counted in an analysis, and about 10 million of them were shared. Clones were read by immunoSEQ multiplex PCR, and TCRdb kept only the in-frame ones, dropping some. The V and J calls and the clone size are those of that table, but D and trimming were determined from the DNA. The sample includes 150,000 to 200,000 clones, approximately 88% of them seen just once. This clone was observed a single time. The target antigen is unknown. Sequences were obtained from PBMCs. The source is a woman aged 45 to 65 in good health and CMV-seropositive.

The CDR3 coding sequence is TGTGCCAGCAGCAGACTCGGACAGGAGACAGATACGCAGTATTTT. The encoded protein is CASSRLGQETDTQYF. The V call is TRBV6-6, the J call TRBJ2-3; 7 bases line up with TRBD1. Germline V gene data show CDR1 as MNHNY and CDR2 as SVGAGI (reference sequence). This CDR3 comprises 15 residues. The V gene end was trimmed by 6 bases and the J gene end by 3 bases; junction bases not matched to a gene: 9.